This passage covers 9 T cell receptor beta chains from one sample sequenced in a study of blood T cell repertoires in COVID-19 (dated by TCRdb to the early 2020s). The protocol used for the library was the immunoSEQ multiplex PCR assay. This immuneACCESS table, as held by TCRdb, lists in-frame sequences with V and J called but not all clones. Of the missing ones, under half trace to an unresolved V gene in checked studies; the others have no known cause. The sample table records about 150,000 clones; roughly 78% of these occur just once. Less than 7.5% of the sample rests with the top ten. The sample comprised PBMCs or T cells enriched from blood (not recorded which). These receptor sequences come from a woman in her forties or fifties who had recovered from COVID-19.

In this sample, this clone turned up once. The gene calls are TRBV5-1 and TRBJ2-3; 7 bases match TRBD2. Per germline, CDR1 SGHRS and CDR2 YFSETQ. CDR3 length: 16 amino acids. With V trimmed by 0 bases and J by 0 bases, 4 bases remained unmatched. In nucleotides, the CDR3 is TGCGCCAGCAGCTTGGGACTAGCCTCTAGCACAGATACGCAGTATTTT. Translated, it gives CASSLGLASSTDTQYF.

The V gene is TRBV6-5, the J gene TRBJ2-7, with 7 bases matching TRBD2. This CDR3 has 13 residues. Germline V gene lookup returns CDR1 MNHEY and CDR2 SVGAGI. V trimming: 6 bases; J trimming: 3 bases; junction bases outside the gene matches: 5. CDR3 region: CASRVGGVYEQYF. As DNA, the CDR3 is TGTGCCAGCAGAGTGGGGGGGGTCTACGAGCAGTACTTC.

The rearrangement links TRBV5-8 to TRBJ2-7, with 9 positions matching TRBD1. Germline V lookup: CDR1 SGHTS, CDR2 YDEGEE. This CDR3 spans 17 amino acids. The V segment lost 2 bases and the J segment 3 bases; nucleotides outside the gene matches: 12. The DNA of the CDR3 is TGTGCCAGCAGCTTTCTTTCGCCACAGGGGGCCCTCTACGAGCAGTACTTC. As protein: CASSFLSPQGALYEQYF. Filled out from reference TRBV5-8 and TRBJ2-7, the complete variable domain reads EAGVTQSPTHLIKTRGQQATLRCSPISGHTSVYWYQQALGLGLQFLLWYDEGEERNRGNFPPRFSGRQFPNYSSELNVNALELEDSALYLCASSFLSPQGALYEQYFGPGTRLTVT.

The chain employs TRBV4-1 and TRBJ2-7, with TRBD1 identical over 7 bases. The CDR3 has 15 residues. V was clipped by 0 bases and J by 5 bases; unmatched bases: 7. Germline V CDR1 and CDR2: MGHRA, YSYEKL. The CDR3 nucleotides read TGCGCCAGCAGCCAAGAAGGGGGCTCTATCGACGAGCAGTACGTC. It translates to CASSQEGGSIDEQYV.

The V gene is TRBV18, the J gene TRBJ2-1, with a tentative D call TRBD2 (5 bases). V was cut by 3 bases and J by 1 base, with 13 bases left in between. This CDR3 contains 16 residues. Germline V lookup: CDR1 KGHSH, CDR2 LQKENI. The CDR3 region has the DNA TGTGCCAGCTCACCGTCTAGCCTACAATCCTACAATGAGCAGTTCTTC. Its protein is CASSPSSLQSYNEQFF. The entire variable domain, with the rest obtained from reference TRBV18 and TRBJ2-1, is as follows: NAGVMQNPRHLVRRRGQEARLRCSPMKGHSHVYWYRQLPEEGLKFMVYLQKENIIDESGMPKERFSAEFPKEGPSILRIQQVVRGDSAAYFCASSPSSLQSYNEQFFGPGTRLTVL.

This clone showed up just a few times. V and J are TRBV7-6 and TRBJ2-7; D unresolved. CDR3 length: 16 residues. Germline values: CDR1 SGHVS, CDR2 FNYEAQ. V was pared by 5 bases and J by 0 bases, with 17 bases between. CDR3 sequence (DNA): TGTGCCAGCAGCCTTGACTTTCTCGGAAGCTCCTACGAGCAGTACTTC. As protein: CASSLDFLGSSYEQYF.

The genes are TRBV3-1 (or the pseudogene TRBV3-2) and TRBJ1-1; unclear D gene. Germline-derived CDR1 and CDR2 are LGHDT and YNNKEL (reference sequence). Trimming stripped 0 bases from V and 7 bases from J, with 6 bases between. The CDR3 extends over 12 amino acids. CDR3 in amino acids: CASSQENGEAFF. CDR3 coding DNA: TGTGCCAGCAGCCAAGAAAACGGTGAAGCTTTCTTT.

The rearrangement joins TRBV5-1 to TRBJ1-1, with D perhaps TRBD1 (5 bases). This CDR3 contains 15 residues. V was trimmed by 5 bases and J by 8 bases, leaving 22 bases between them. The V gene's germline CDR1 is SGHRS and CDR2 YFSETQ. CDR3 loop: CASSYLGLGSVEAFF. The CDR3 DNA is TGCGCCAGCAGTTACCTGGGGCTCGGGAGTGTGGAAGCTTTCTTT.

The chain recombines TRBV2 with TRBJ2-1, with 7 nucleotides matching TRBD1. The CDR3 spans 17 residues. J gave up 5 bases and V 8 bases, and 18 bases lay outside the gene matches. Germline-derived CDR1 and CDR2 are SNHLY and FYNNEI. CDR3 residues: CASANLGGPSLDNEQFF. The CDR3 DNA is TGTGCCAGCGCCAATTTAGGGGGCCCCTCTTTGGACAATGAGCAGTTCTTC.